One sample yielded the 24 T cell receptor beta chains listed below, sequenced in a study of cytomegalovirus exposure and HLA in healthy donors. The primer mix had 60 Vbeta and 13 Jbeta primers. The method was immunoSEQ multiplex PCR; TCRdb's version includes in-frame clones alone and lacks a portion of them. The sample has some 130,000 clones. The specimen was PBMCs. Receptors were obtained from a young man in good health and CMV-seronegative.

V usage is TRBV28 and J usage is TRBJ2-6, with no clear D. Germline CDR1 and CDR2: MDHEN and SYDVKM. V lost 2 bases, J lost 4 bases, and 6 bases lay in between. The CDR3 has 14 residues. This CDR3 is CASSLPSGANVLTF. The CDR3 nucleotides are TGTGCCAGCAGTTTACCTTCCGGGGCCAACGTCCTGACTTTC. Using reference TRBV28 and TRBJ2-6 for the parts outside the CDR3, the full variable domain is DVKVTQSSRYLVKRTGEKVFLECVQDMDHENMFWYRQDPGLGLRLIYFSYDVKMKEKGDIPEGYSVSREKKERFSLILESASTNQTSMYLCASSLPSGANVLTFGAGSRLTVL.

V usage is TRBV29-1 and J usage is TRBJ2-7; TRBD1 might be the D (6 bases). The germline CDR1 and CDR2 sequences are SQVTM and ANQGSEA. V dropped 5 bases and J dropped 6 bases, with 14 bases sitting between them. The CDR3 is made up of 12 amino acids. CDR3 sequence reads: CSVTQGLGEQYF. For the CDR3, the DNA is TGCAGCGTTACACAGGGATTGGGCGAGCAGTACTTC.

The V call is TRBV13, the J call TRBJ2-3; perhaps TRBD2 as D (6 bases). Germline CDR1 reads PRHDT; CDR2 reads FYEKMQ (reference sequence). Trimming stripped 3 bases from V and 1 base from J, with 11 bases between. This CDR3 contains 15 residues. The CDR3 is CASSLAGWGTDTQYF. As DNA, the CDR3 is TGTGCCAGCAGCTTGGCGGGATGGGGCACAGATACGCAGTATTTT.

The rearrangement links TRBV5-1 to TRBJ1-1; 10 nucleotides agree with TRBD1. J lost 6 bases, V lost 4 bases, and 6 bases had no gene match. The germline V gene encodes CDR1 SGHRS and CDR2 YFSETQ. The CDR3 is made up of 14 amino acids. CDR3 coding DNA: TGCGCCAGCAGCGGACAGGGGGGCGGCGCTGAAGCTTTCTTT. Translation gives CASSGQGGGAEAFF.

The chain links TRBV28 to TRBJ2-6; 11 bases fit TRBD1. The CDR3 extends over 16 amino acids. Germline values: CDR1 MDHEN, CDR2 SYDVKM. Losses at the gene ends were 7 bases for V and 2 bases for J; bases not matched to a gene: 4. The CDR3 DNA sequence: TGTGCCAGCACCGGGACAGGGGGACCTGGGGCCAACGTCCTGACTTTC. This codes for CASTGTGGPGANVLTF.

The rearrangement links TRBV18 to TRBJ1-1; D unresolved. Per the germline V gene, CDR1 is KGHSH and CDR2 is LQKENI. The CDR3 extends over 11 amino acids. V lost 6 bases, J lost 11 bases, and 13 bases lay in between. CDR3 coding DNA: TGTGCCAGCTCCCCGACCCGGGGTGCTTTCTTT. It is translated as CASSPTRGAFF.

The J gene is TRBJ2-3, the V gene TRBV7-2, with TRBD1 as a possible D gene (5 bases). The CDR3 is 12 residues long. Germline lookup yields CDR1 SGHTA and CDR2 FQGNSA. Trimming cost V 2 bases and J 11 bases, with 11 bases left between them. CDR3 residues: CASSLSGLGQYF. CDR3 sequence (DNA): TGTGCCAGCAGCTTATCAGGGTTAGGGCAGTATTTT.

The V call is TRBV4-3, the J call TRBJ2-7; no definite D call. CDR1 is LGHNA and CDR2 is YSLEER in the germline V gene. This CDR3 comprises 13 residues. V shed 1 base and J shed 1 base, with 5 bases lying between them. CDR3 in amino acids: CASSQAVSYEQYF. The CDR3 DNA follows: TGCGCCAGCAGCCAAGCGGTTTCCTACGAGCAGTACTTC.

The chain links TRBV4-3 to TRBJ1-2; 7 bases line up with TRBD1. After removal of 2 bases from V and 5 bases from J, the junction contained 5 bases not matched to a gene. Germline V gene sequence: CDR1 LGHNA, CDR2 YSLEER. The CDR3 is 14 residues long. CDR3 amino acids: CASSQSTGAYGYTF. CDR3 nucleotides: TGCGCCAGCAGCCAATCAACAGGGGCTTATGGCTACACCTTC.

The rearrangement joins TRBV19 to TRBJ2-2; D remains ambiguous. This CDR3 is built from 16 residues. V was trimmed by 3 bases and J by 1 base, leaving 12 bases between them. Germline V gene data show CDR1 as LNHDA and CDR2 as SQIVND (reference sequence). The CDR3 sequence is CASSIPVPRNTGELFF. The CDR3 DNA follows: TGTGCCAGTAGTATTCCGGTCCCTAGGAACACCGGGGAGCTGTTTTTT.

The chain couples TRBV25-1 to TRBJ2-2; D remains ambiguous. The germline gives CDR1 MGHDK, CDR2 SYGVNS. Trimming stripped 5 bases from V and 4 bases from J, with 5 bases between. CDR3 size: 12 residues. This CDR3 is CASSSVTGELFF. The CDR3 DNA reads TGTGCCAGCAGTTCGGTCACCGGGGAGCTGTTTTTT.

The V call is TRBV6-5, the J call TRBJ2-3; weak D call: TRBD1 (6 bases). Germline-derived CDR1 and CDR2 are MNHEY and SVGAGI. CDR3 length: 14 amino acids. Trimming left V 6 bases short and J 5 bases short, with 15 bases between. The CDR3 loop is CASRLWTALDTQYF. CDR3 bases: TGTGCCAGCAGACTTTGGACAGCTTTAGATACGCAGTATTTT.

Concerning this clone itself: The sample holds other DNA sequences that translate to the same CDR3. V gene TRBV14 combines with J gene TRBJ1-2; D is undetermined. The V gene lost 0 bases and the J gene lost 7 bases, with 12 bases spanning the gap. The CDR3 has 14 amino acids. Germline lookup yields CDR1 SGHDN and CDR2 FVKESK. The CDR3 here is CASSQEDQVRGYTF. Written as DNA, the CDR3 is TGTGCCAGCAGCCAAGAAGACCAGGTCCGTGGCTACACCTTC.

The rearrangement links TRBV5-4 to TRBJ2-5; no clear D. The CDR3 is 13 residues long. V was clipped by 0 bases and J by 11 bases, with 14 bases between them. Germline CDR1 SGHNT, CDR2 YYREEE (reference sequence). Here the CDR3 DNA reads TGTGCCAGCAGCTTGGCCGGGTCCCCCAAGCAGTACTTC. This translates into CASSLAGSPKQYF. Supplemented by reference TRBV5-4 and TRBJ2-5, the full variable domain reads ETGVTQSPTHLIKTRGQQVTLRCSSQSGHNTVSWYQQALGQGPQFIFQYYREEENGRGNFPPRFSGLQFPNYSSELNVNALELDDSALYLCASSLAGSPKQYFGPGTRLLVL.

The chain joins TRBV6-1 to TRBJ1-3, with D tentatively TRBD1 (6 bases). Looked up from germline, CDR1 is MNHNS and CDR2 is SASEGT. Trimming stripped 0 bases from V and 3 bases from J, with 9 bases between. The CDR3 length is 15 residues. The CDR3 reads CASSEAQQGGNTIYF. CDR3 coding DNA: TGTGCCAGCAGTGAAGCGCAACAGGGTGGAAACACCATATATTTT.

This sequence joins TRBV28 and TRBJ2-5; 9 nucleotides agree with TRBD2. V trimming: 10 bases; J trimming: 4 bases; junction bases outside the gene matches: 13. CDR3 length: 15 residues. Germline assignment: CDR1 MDHEN and CDR2 SYDVKM. The CDR3 loop is CATRKGGGAVETQYF. The CDR3 coding sequence is TGTGCCACCAGGAAGGGCGGGGGGGCCGTAGAGACCCAGTACTTC.

This chain connects TRBV5-6 to TRBJ2-7; D is unresolved. Germline V gene sequence: CDR1 SGHDT, CDR2 YYEEEE. This CDR3 is 13 amino acids long. Trimming shortened V by 1 base and J by 0 bases, and 5 bases separated the two germline ends. The CDR3 reads CASSLTASYEQYF. CDR3 nucleotide sequence: TGTGCCAGCAGCTTGACAGCCTCCTACGAGCAGTACTTC.

This rearrangement joins TRBV5-1 to TRBJ1-1; no clear D gene. V lost 5 bases and J lost 7, with 15 bases in between. The germline V gene encodes CDR1 SGHRS and CDR2 YFSETQ. The CDR3 has 13 amino acids. The CDR3, as DNA: TGCGCCAGCAGGGACTTCGAGGGAAGTGAAGCTTTCTTT. This translates into CASRDFEGSEAFF.

The chain couples TRBV25-1 to TRBJ1-2; D might be TRBD1 (6 bases). Germline lookup yields CDR1 MGHDK and CDR2 SYGVNS. The CDR3 totals 12 residues. Trimming took 10 bases from V and 8 from J, leaving 17 bases between them. The CDR3 here is CATYYRVRGYTF. The CDR3 nucleotides are TGTGCCACCTATTACAGGGTTCGGGGCTACACCTTC.

The chain couples TRBV20-1 to TRBJ1-1, with D unclear. Trimming left V 7 bases short and J 5 bases short, with 11 bases between. Germline CDR1 DFQATT, CDR2 SNEGSKA (reference sequence). This CDR3 region has 11 residues. The CDR3 here is CSVEGGTEAFF. The CDR3, as DNA: TGCAGTGTCGAGGGAGGGACTGAAGCTTTCTTT.

J is TRBJ2-1 and V is TRBV19; possible D gene TRBD1, 6 bases. The germline V and J ends were trimmed by 0 bases and 7 bases, with 16 bases remaining between them. The CDR3 is 16 amino acids. Germline CDR1 and CDR2: LNHDA and SQIVND (reference sequence). The CDR3: CASSIDHREYFNEQFF. The CDR3 DNA reads TGTGCCAGTAGTATAGACCACAGGGAGTATTTTAATGAGCAGTTCTTC.

J is TRBJ2-1 and V is TRBV6-4; TRBD2 matches 8 bases. This CDR3 comprises 15 residues. J lost 7 bases, V lost 4 bases, and 9 bases had no gene match. Germline V gives CDR1 MRHNA, CDR2 SNTAGT. The CDR3 sequence: CASSGDTSGVNEQFF. CDR3 bases: TGTGCCAGCAGTGGGGATACTAGCGGAGTGAATGAGCAGTTCTTC.

The rearrangement uses TRBV5-1 and TRBJ2-3; 9 bases are a match to TRBD2. The CDR3 is made up of 16 amino acids. The junction had 8 bases not matched to a gene; V was cut back by 5 bases and J by 1 base. The germline CDR1 and CDR2 sequences are SGHRS and YFSETQ. CDR3 sequence: CASSVIAGVGTDTQYF. The CDR3 DNA reads TGCGCCAGCAGTGTTATAGCGGGGGTTGGCACAGATACGCAGTATTTT.

The chain is built from TRBV7-3 and TRBJ2-1, with 7 bases fitting TRBD2. Trimming at V came to 3 bases and at J to 5 bases, leaving 7 bases not matched to a gene. Per germline, CDR1 SGHTA and CDR2 FQGTGA. The CDR3 has 15 amino acids. The CDR3 DNA follows: TGTGCCAGCAGCTTGGAGCGGGGCCCGAACAATGAGCAGTTCTTC. It specifies CASSLERGPNNEQFF.